This TCR beta chain was recorded in a study of regulatory T cells in long-lasting Graves disease. Broader study findings: With a small sample size, accuracy may have been reduced. Newly diagnosed patients had higher TCR diversity than persistent Graves' patients did. Thyroid tissue was not sampled; only peripheral blood was.

Indicated time point: persistent/refractory GD, antithyroid drugs over 5 years with positive TRAb. The TCR library used RNA extracted from PBMCs. The TCR beta library used iRepertoire HTBI primers with Arm-PCR amplification of CDR3. TCRdb reanalysed the multiplex PCR reads using MiXCR and keeps one entry per CDR3 protein. Seen here are roughly 500,000 distinct CDR3 sequences, 20% to 25% observed once, and the top ten hold around 7%. V was clipped by 0 bases and J by 8 bases, with 13 bases between them. Germline values: CDR1 MNHEY, CDR2 SVGEGT. The CDR3 covers 14 residues. Details on this clonotype: Its target is unknown.

The receptor comes from a female donor with Graves disease. This chain joins TRBV6-2 or TRBV6-3 and TRBJ1-2; D is unresolved. The sample was peripheral blood mononuclear cells (PBMCs), taken when the disease was refractory, from a patient treated with antithyroid drugs. This chain's CDR3 is CASSYSIGLGGYTF. CDR3 bases: TGTGCCAGCAGTTACTCGATCGGGCTCGGGGGCTACACCTTC.